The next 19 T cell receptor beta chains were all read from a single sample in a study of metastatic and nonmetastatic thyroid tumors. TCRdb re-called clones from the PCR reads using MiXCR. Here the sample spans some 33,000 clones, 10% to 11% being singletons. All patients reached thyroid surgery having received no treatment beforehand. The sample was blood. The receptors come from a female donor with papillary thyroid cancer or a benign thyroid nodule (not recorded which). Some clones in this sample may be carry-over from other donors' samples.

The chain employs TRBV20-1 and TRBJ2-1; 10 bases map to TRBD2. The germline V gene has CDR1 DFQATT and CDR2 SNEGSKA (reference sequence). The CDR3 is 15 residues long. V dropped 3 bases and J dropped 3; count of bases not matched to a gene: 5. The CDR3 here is CSASGRTSGYNEQFF. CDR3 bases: TGCAGTGCTAGTGGGAGGACTAGCGGCTACAATGAGCAGTTCTTC.

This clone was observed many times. In DNA form, the CDR3 reads TGCGCCAGCAGCCAATCGCGGCGTAACTCTGGAAACACCATATATTTT. Translating gives CASSQSRRNSGNTIYF. The rearrangement uses TRBV4-1 and TRBJ1-3; the D is unclear. There are 16 residues in the CDR3. The ends were cut back, 2 bases at V and 0 bases at J, with 11 bases in the middle. From germline, CDR1 is MGHRA and CDR2 YSYEKL.

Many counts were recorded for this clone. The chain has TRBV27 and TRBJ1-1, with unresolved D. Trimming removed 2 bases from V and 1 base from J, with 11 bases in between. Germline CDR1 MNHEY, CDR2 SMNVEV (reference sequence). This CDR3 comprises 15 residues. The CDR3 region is CASSLSRFGNTEAFF. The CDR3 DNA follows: TGTGCCAGCAGTTTAAGCCGATTCGGGAACACTGAAGCTTTCTTT.

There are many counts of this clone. CDR3 nucleotides: TGTGCCAGCAGTTTGTTGGGGGCAGGGTCGGAGACCCAGTACTTC. It is translated as CASSLLGAGSETQYF. The rearrangement joins TRBV12-3 or TRBV12-4 to TRBJ2-5, with D maybe TRBD1 (6 bases). V lost 3 bases and J lost 5, with 16 bases in between. CDR3 size: 15 residues.

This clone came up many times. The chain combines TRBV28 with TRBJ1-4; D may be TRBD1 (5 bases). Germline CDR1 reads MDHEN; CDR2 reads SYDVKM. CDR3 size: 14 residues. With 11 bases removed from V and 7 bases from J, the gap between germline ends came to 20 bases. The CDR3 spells CASYGGFNIEKLFF. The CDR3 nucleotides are TGTGCCTCTTACGGGGGGTTCAACATTGAAAAACTGTTTTTT.

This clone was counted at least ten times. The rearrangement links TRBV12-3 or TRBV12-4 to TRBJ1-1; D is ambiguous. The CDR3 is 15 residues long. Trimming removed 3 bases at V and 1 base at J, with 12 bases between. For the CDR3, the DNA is TGTGCCAGCAGTTTTTGGGAAGACAAGAACACTGAAGCTTTCTTT. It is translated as CASSFWEDKNTEAFF.

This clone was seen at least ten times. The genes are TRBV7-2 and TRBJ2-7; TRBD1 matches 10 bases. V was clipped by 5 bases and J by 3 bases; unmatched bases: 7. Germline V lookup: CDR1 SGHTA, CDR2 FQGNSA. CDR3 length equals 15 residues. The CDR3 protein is CASSRTGTGVYEQYF. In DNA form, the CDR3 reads TGTGCCAGCAGCCGAACCGGGACAGGGGTCTACGAGCAGTACTTC.

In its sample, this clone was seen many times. CDR3 bases: TGTGCCAGTATTGGACAGGGGAATCAGCCCCAGCATTTT. It encodes CASIGQGNQPQHF. The chain links TRBV19 to TRBJ1-5; 9 bases line up with TRBD1. V was clipped by 7 bases and J by 4 bases; unmatched bases: 2. Germline-derived CDR1 and CDR2 are LNHDA and SQIVND (reference sequence). The CDR3 covers 13 residues.

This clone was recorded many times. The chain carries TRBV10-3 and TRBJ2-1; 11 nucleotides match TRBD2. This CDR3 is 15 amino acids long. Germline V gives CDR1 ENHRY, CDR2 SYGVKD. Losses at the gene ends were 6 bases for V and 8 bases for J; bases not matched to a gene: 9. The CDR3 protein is CAISYTSGSFDEQFF. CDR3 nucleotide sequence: TGTGCCATCAGCTATACTAGCGGGAGTTTCGATGAGCAGTTCTTC.

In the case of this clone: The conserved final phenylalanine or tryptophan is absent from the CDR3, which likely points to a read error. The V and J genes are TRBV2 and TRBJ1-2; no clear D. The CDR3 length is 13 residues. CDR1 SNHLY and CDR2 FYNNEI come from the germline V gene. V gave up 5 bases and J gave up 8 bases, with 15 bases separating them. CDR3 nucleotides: TGTGCCAGCAGTCCCTTGCCGGATCAGGGCTACACCTTA. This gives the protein CASSPLPDQGYTL.

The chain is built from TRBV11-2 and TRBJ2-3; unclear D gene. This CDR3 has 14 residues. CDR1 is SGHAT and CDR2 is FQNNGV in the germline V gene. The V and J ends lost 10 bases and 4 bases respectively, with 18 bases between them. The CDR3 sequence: CATRAGFVADTQYF. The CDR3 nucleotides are TGTGCCACCCGGGCTGGATTTGTGGCAGATACGCAGTATTTT.

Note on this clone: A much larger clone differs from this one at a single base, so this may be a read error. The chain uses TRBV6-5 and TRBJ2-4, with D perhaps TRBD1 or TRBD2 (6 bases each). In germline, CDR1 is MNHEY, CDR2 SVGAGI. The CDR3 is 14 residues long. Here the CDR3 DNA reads TGTGCCAGCAGTTATGACCGGGGGCGCAGCATTCGGTACTTC. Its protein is CASSYDRGRSIRYF.

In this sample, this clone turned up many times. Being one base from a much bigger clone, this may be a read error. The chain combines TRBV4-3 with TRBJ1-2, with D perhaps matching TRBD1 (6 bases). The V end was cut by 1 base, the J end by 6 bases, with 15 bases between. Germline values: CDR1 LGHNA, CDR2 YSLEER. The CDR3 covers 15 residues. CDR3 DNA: TGCGCCAGCAGCCAAGGAGGAACAGGGAAGGATGGCTACACCTTC. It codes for CASSQGGTGKDGYTF.

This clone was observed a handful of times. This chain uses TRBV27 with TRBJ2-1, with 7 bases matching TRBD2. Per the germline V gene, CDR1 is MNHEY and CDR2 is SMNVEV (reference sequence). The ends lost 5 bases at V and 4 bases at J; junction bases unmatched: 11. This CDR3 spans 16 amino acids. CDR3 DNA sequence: TGTGCCAGCAGTCTAACGGGCGGGAGTAGTTACAATGAGCAGTTCTTC. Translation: CASSLTGGSSYNEQFF.

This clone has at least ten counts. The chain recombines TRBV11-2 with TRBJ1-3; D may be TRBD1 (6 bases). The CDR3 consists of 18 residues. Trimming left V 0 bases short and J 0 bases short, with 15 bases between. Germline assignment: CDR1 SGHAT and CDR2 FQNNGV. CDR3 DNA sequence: TGTGCCAGCAGCTTAGACCACACAGACAGGCTCTCTGGAAACACCATATATTTT. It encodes CASSLDHTDRLSGNTIYF.

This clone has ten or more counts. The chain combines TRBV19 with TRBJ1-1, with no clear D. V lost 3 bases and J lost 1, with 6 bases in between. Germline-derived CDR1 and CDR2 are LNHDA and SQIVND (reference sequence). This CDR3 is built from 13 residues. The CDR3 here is CASSISQNTEAFF. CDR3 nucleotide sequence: TGTGCCAGTAGTATCTCGCAGAACACTGAAGCTTTCTTT.

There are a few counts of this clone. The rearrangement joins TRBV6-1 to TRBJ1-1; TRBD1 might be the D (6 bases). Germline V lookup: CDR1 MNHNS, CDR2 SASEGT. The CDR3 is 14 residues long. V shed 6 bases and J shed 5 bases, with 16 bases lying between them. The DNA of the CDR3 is TGTGCCAGCAGCCGACCAGGGGTGGGGACTGAAGCTTTCTTT. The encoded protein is CASSRPGVGTEAFF.

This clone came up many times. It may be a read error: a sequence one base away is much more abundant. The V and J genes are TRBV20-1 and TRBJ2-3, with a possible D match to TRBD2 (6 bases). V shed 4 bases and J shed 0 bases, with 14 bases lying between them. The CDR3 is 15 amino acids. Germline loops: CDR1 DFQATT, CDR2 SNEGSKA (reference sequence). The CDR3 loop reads CSAKGAGGSTDTQYF. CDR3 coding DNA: TGCAGTGCTAAAGGAGCGGGCGGGAGCACAGATACGCAGTATTTT.

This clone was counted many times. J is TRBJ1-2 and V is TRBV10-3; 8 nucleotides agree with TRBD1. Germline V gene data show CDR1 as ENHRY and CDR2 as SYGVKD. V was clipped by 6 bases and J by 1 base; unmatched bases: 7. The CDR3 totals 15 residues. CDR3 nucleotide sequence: TGTGCCATCAGCAGCAGGACAGGGAGTAACTATGGCTACACCTTC. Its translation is CAISSRTGSNYGYTF.